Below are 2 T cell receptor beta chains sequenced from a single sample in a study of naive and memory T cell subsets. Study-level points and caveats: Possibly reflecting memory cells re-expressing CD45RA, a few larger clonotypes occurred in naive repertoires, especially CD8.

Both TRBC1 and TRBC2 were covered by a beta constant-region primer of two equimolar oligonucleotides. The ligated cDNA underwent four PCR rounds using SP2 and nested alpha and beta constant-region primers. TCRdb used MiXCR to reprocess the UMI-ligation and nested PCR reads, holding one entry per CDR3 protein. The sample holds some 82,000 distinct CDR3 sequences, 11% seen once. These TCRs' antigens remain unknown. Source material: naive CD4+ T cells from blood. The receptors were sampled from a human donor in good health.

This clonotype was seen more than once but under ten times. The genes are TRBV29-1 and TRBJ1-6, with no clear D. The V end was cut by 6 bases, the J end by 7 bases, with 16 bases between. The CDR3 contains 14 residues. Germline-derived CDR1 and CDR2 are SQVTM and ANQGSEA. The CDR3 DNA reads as TGCAGCGTCCAAATTGACGGGTTCAATTCACCCCTCCACTTT. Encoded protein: CSVQIDGFNSPLHF.

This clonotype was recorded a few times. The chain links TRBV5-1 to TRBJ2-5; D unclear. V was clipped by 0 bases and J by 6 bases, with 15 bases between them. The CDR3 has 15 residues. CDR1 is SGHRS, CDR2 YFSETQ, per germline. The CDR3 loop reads CASSLAGANGKTQYF. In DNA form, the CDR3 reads TGCGCCAGCAGCTTGGCCGGCGCAAATGGGAAGACCCAGTACTTC.